This TCR beta chain was sequenced in a study of resident and recirculating memory T cells in vitiligo. CDR3 size: 14 residues. V lost 8 bases to trimming and J lost 1 base, with 12 bases between them. CDR1 is MDHEN and CDR2 is SYDVKM in the germline V gene. Generated by immunoSEQ multiplex PCR, the TCRdb table keeps only in-frame clones and is missing some. This repertoire shows roughly 80,000 clones, 92% found once; its top ten account for roughly 5.1%. This sequence originates from a male donor with vitiligo. The material sequenced was blood. The chain has TRBV28 and TRBJ1-3, with TRBD1 as a possible D gene (6 bases). CDR3 amino acids: CASELGGSGNTIYF. The DNA of the CDR3 is TGTGCCAGCGAGTTAGGGGGTTCTGGAAACACCATATATTTT.